These 3 T cell receptor beta chains were all obtained from the same sample, sequenced in a study of response to subunit inactivated influenza vaccine. TCRdb independently ran MiXCR on the RT-PCR reads; one entry per CDR3 protein. The table records under 200,000 distinct CDR3 sequences, around 10% of them present only once. The input for sequencing was CD8+ T cells sorted from PBMCs, taken less than 30 months after vaccination. All receptors derive from a man between 50 and 75 years old who received an inactivated influenza vaccine.

The table lists this clonotype with a few counts. This chain joins TRBV7-6 and TRBJ2-1, with 8 positions matching TRBD1. The CDR3 runs to 15 residues. CDR1 is SGHVS and CDR2 is FNYEAQ in the germline V gene. V shed 1 base, J shed 9 bases, and the junction held 8 bases outside the gene matches. The chain's CDR3 is CASSLGGQGAREQFF. CDR3 coding DNA: TGTGCCAGCAGCTTAGGGGGGCAGGGGGCGCGTGAGCAGTTCTTC.

Only a few counts were recorded for this clonotype. The chain has TRBV4-3 and TRBJ1-1; D not certain. CDR3 length: 14 residues. V gave up 0 bases and J gave up 3 bases, with 8 bases separating them. CDR1 and CDR2 from the germline V gene are LGHNA and YSLEER. The CDR3 loop is CASSQDWADTEAFF. As DNA, the CDR3 is TGCGCCAGCAGCCAAGATTGGGCTGACACTGAAGCTTTCTTT.

In its sample, this clonotype was seen many times. The V call is TRBV6-1, the J call TRBJ1-1; D is unclear. Germline lookup yields CDR1 MNHNS and CDR2 SASEGT. This CDR3 comprises 12 residues. The V end lost 6 bases, the J end lost 6 bases, and 11 bases lay between the germline ends. The chain's CDR3 is CASSTLSAEAFF. The CDR3 bases are TGTGCCAGCAGCACCCTCAGCGCTGAAGCTTTCTTT.